This TCR beta chain stems from a study of blood T cell repertoires in COVID-19. Germline V CDR1 and CDR2: SGHVS, FQNEAQ. V lost 0 bases and J lost 2, with 13 bases in between. There are 16 residues in the CDR3. Produced via immunoSEQ multiplex PCR; TCRdb's table is partial and in-frame only. This table holds more than 200,000 clones, less than 90% found once. The sample taken for sequencing was peripheral blood. The clonotype comes from a man in his sixties with acute or convalescent COVID-19. The rearrangement uses TRBV7-8 and TRBJ1-2; the D is unclear. The CDR3 region is CASSLAPGNANYGYTF. For the CDR3, the DNA is TGTGCCAGCAGCTTAGCCCCGGGAAACGCGAACTATGGCTACACCTTC.